Listed below are T cell receptor beta chains from one sample, sequenced in a study of naive and memory T cell subsets. TCRdb reprocessed the UMI-ligation and nested PCR reads via MiXCR and lists one record per CDR3 protein. The top ten hold roughly 0.14% of the sample, which has under 150,000 distinct CDR3 sequences, about 15% seen once. Specimen: naive CD4+ T cells from blood. The receptors here all came from a human donor in good health. The CDR3 runs from the conserved cysteine through the conserved F or W. A D gene is named only where the DNA matches it firmly. Size is omitted from some rows. Given values are once, few, many or a class for expanded clones.

>TRBD2|-|TRBJ2-7|TRBV10-3
CAISEGTSGLYEQYF
TGTGCCATCAGTGAGGGGACTAGCGGGCTCTACGAGCAGTACTTC
>-|-|TRBJ2-5|TRBV27
CASSLLNRETQYF
TGTGCCAGCAGTTTATTGAATAGAGAGACCCAGTACTTC
>-|few|TRBJ1-1|TRBV7-2
CASSLRGSDEAFF
TGTGCCAGCAGCTTAAGGGGGTCTGATGAAGCTTTCTTT
>-|few|TRBJ1-2|TRBV2
CASSLTGNHGYTF
TGTGCCAGCAGTCTAACAGGGAACCATGGCTACACCTTC
>TRBD2|few|TRBJ2-1|TRBV29-1
CSVGGRAYNEQFF
TGCAGCGTTGGAGGGAGGGCCTACAATGAGCAGTTCTTC
>TRBD2|-|TRBJ2-7|TRBV27
CASSFSGTSGYEQYF
TGTGCCAGCAGTTTCTCCGGGACTAGCGGCTACGAGCAGTACTTC
>-|few|TRBJ2-1|TRBV9
CASSVFPHAAEGFF
TGTGCCAGCAGCGTATTCCCACATGCGGCAGAGGGGTTCTTC
>-|-|TRBJ2-5|TRBV2
CASSQATTGQETQYF
TGTGCCAGCAGTCAAGCTACGACAGGACAAGAGACCCAGTACTTC
>-|-|TRBJ1-1|TRBV10-3
CAIRTGRGTEAFF
TGTGCCATCCGGACGGGCAGGGGCACTGAAGCTTTCTTT
>TRBD2|-|TRBJ2-3|TRBV3-1
CASSVRDGSGHRTDTQYF
TGTGCCAGCAGCGTCCGGGACGGTAGCGGGCACCGCACAGATACGCAGTATTTT
>TRBD2|few|TRBJ2-2|TRBV4-2
CASSHPLGTSWANTGELFF
TGTGCCAGCAGCCACCCACTGGGGACTAGCTGGGCCAACACCGGGGAGCTGTTTTTT
>-|-|TRBJ2-7|TRBV7-9
CASSSAQGQRYEQYF
TGTGCCAGCAGCTCAGCACAGGGACAACGTTACGAGCAGTACTTC
>-|-|TRBJ1-4|TRBV30
CAWSSGTFLFF
TGTGCCTGGAGTTCCGGGACATTTCTGTTTTTT
>-|-|TRBJ2-1|TRBV4-2
CASSQALAEHNEQFF
TGTGCCAGCAGCCAAGCTTTAGCGGAGCACAATGAGCAGTTCTTC
>-|-|TRBJ2-5|TRBV2
CASTSLPGGETQYF
TGTGCCAGCACGAGTCTGCCCGGAGGGGAGACCCAGTACTTC
>-|-|TRBJ2-1|TRBV11-2
CASSLVRGLGEQFF
TGTGCCAGCAGCTTAGTCCGGGGATTGGGTGAGCAGTTCTTC
>-|few|TRBJ2-1|TRBV5-1
CASSLYRTGYNEQFF
TGCGCCAGCAGCTTGTATCGGACGGGATACAATGAGCAGTTCTTC
>-|-|TRBJ2-5|TRBV20-1
CSARALAIVYQETQYF
TGCAGTGCTAGGGCCCTAGCGATCGTCTACCAAGAGACCCAGTACTTC
>-|-|TRBJ2-3|TRBV7-9
CASTRPVADTQYF
TGTGCCAGCACCCGACCGGTGGCAGATACGCAGTATTTT
>TRBD2|-|TRBJ2-7|TRBV7-9
CASSYPLAGGPYEQYF
TGTGCCAGCAGCTACCCCCTAGCGGGAGGGCCCTACGAGCAGTACTTC
>-|-|TRBJ2-7|TRBV7-2
CASSLDAGGGYEQYF
TGTGCCAGCAGCTTAGATGCAGGGGGAGGGTACGAGCAGTACTTC
>TRBD1|many|TRBJ2-1|TRBV27
CASSQDRVSSYNEQFF
TGTGCCAGCAGTCAAGACAGGGTGAGCTCCTACAATGAGCAGTTCTTC
>-|few|TRBJ2-5|TRBV10-1
CASSESAGRGTQYF
TGCGCCAGCAGTGAGTCGGCAGGGCGGGGGACCCAGTACTTC
>-|-|TRBJ2-3|TRBV12-3/TRBV12-4
CASREMGPDTQYF
TGTGCCAGCAGGGAGATGGGCCCAGATACGCAGTATTTT
>TRBD1|-|TRBJ2-1|TRBV18
CASSPIRTGGAVGEQFF
TGTGCCAGCTCACCTATTAGGACAGGGGGCGCGGTTGGCGAGCAGTTCTTC
>-|once|TRBJ2-5|TRBV5-6
CASSLGRDGTQYF
TGTGCCAGCAGCTTGGGGCGGGATGGGACCCAGTACTTC
>-|-|TRBJ2-1|TRBV12-3/TRBV12-4
CASSLGRNEQFF
TGTGCCAGCAGTTTGGGTAGGAATGAGCAGTTCTTC
>TRBD1|few|TRBJ1-5|TRBV20-1
CSARAGTAYSNQPQHF
TGCAGTGCTAGAGCAGGGACAGCTTATAGCAATCAGCCCCAGCATTTT
>TRBD2|-|TRBJ2-7|TRBV7-9
CASRPSGSLYEQYF
TGTGCCAGCCGACCTAGCGGGAGCCTCTACGAGCAGTACTTC
>TRBD2|-|TRBJ2-5|TRBV30
CAWSVRSSGRLKTQYF
TGTGCCTGGAGTGTTCGTTCTAGCGGGAGACTAAAGACCCAGTACTTC
>TRBD1|few|TRBJ1-4|TRBV29-1
CSGGDRDSVIEKLFF
TGCAGCGGAGGGGACCGGGACAGCGTCATTGAAAAACTGTTTTTT
>TRBD1|-|TRBJ1-1|TRBV4-3
CASSQNRGTEAFF
TGCGCCAGCAGCCAAAACAGGGGCACTGAAGCTTTCTTT
>-|-|TRBJ1-5|TRBV5-1
CASSPGPGSNQPQHF
TGCGCCAGCAGCCCAGGACCGGGGAGCAATCAGCCCCAGCATTTT
>TRBD2|few|TRBJ2-7|TRBV20-1
CSARVAGGFEQYF
TGCAGTGCTAGGGTAGCGGGAGGGTTCGAGCAGTACTTC
>-|-|TRBJ1-1|TRBV6-5
CASRTGLGTEAFF
TGTGCCAGCAGGACCGGGCTGGGCACTGAAGCTTTCTTT
>-|-|TRBJ1-5|TRBV29-1
CSVGFSNQPQHF
TGCAGCGTTGGGTTTAGCAATCAGCCCCAGCATTTT
>-|few|TRBJ2-7|TRBV6-1
CALRRSLLDPEQYF
TGTGCCCTAAGGCGGAGCCTCCTTGACCCCGAGCAGTACTTC
>-|few|TRBJ2-7|TRBV2
CASSEEETYEQYF
TGTGCCAGCAGTGAAGAGGAGACCTACGAGCAGTACTTC
>TRBD2|-|TRBJ2-5|TRBV20-1
CSASASGKQETQYF
TGCAGTGCTAGCGCTAGCGGGAAACAAGAGACCCAGTACTTC
>TRBD2|few|TRBJ2-4|TRBV9
CASSVGGLADNIQYF
TGTGCCAGCAGCGTAGGTGGTCTAGCGGATAACATTCAGTACTTC
>TRBD1|-|TRBJ2-7|TRBV20-1
CSVEPDRAPYEQYF
TGCAGTGTTGAACCCGACAGGGCACCCTACGAGCAGTACTTC
>TRBD2|many|TRBJ2-7|TRBV29-1
CSVVILAGGNEQYF
TGCAGCGTTGTAATACTAGCGGGAGGAAACGAGCAGTACTTC
>-|few|TRBJ2-1|TRBV15
CATSRESVMLGSYNEQFF
TGTGCCACCAGCAGAGAAAGCGTAATGCTCGGCTCCTACAATGAGCAGTTCTTC
>TRBD1|few|TRBJ2-3|TRBV20-1
CSARDRYRGLIAADTQYF
TGCAGTGCTAGAGATCGTTACAGGGGGCTGATCGCGGCAGATACGCAGTATTTT
>-|-|TRBJ2-1|TRBV5-4
CASSSGGARLSSYNEQFF
TGTGCCAGCAGCTCGGGCGGTGCTAGGCTCAGCTCCTACAATGAGCAGTTCTTC
>TRBD2|few|TRBJ2-3|TRBV20-1
CRPGSGGMMDTQYF
TGCAGGCCGGGAAGCGGGGGGATGATGGATACGCAGTATTTT
>-|-|TRBJ2-7|TRBV12-3/TRBV12-4
CASSTLVSPYEQYF
TGTGCCAGCAGTACTCTAGTCTCGCCCTACGAGCAGTACTTC
>TRBD1|-|TRBJ2-3|TRBV11-2
CASSLGFKARQGATDTQYF
TGTGCCAGCAGCTTAGGCTTTAAGGCGAGACAGGGGGCCACAGATACGCAGTATTTT
>TRBD2|-|TRBJ2-3|TRBV20-1
CSAPSGGWADTQYF
TGCAGTGCTCCGAGCGGGGGCTGGGCGGATACGCAGTATTTT
>TRBD1|many|TRBJ2-7|TRBV28
CASRMTGTYEQYF
TGTGCCAGCAGGATGACAGGGACCTACGAGCAGTACTTC